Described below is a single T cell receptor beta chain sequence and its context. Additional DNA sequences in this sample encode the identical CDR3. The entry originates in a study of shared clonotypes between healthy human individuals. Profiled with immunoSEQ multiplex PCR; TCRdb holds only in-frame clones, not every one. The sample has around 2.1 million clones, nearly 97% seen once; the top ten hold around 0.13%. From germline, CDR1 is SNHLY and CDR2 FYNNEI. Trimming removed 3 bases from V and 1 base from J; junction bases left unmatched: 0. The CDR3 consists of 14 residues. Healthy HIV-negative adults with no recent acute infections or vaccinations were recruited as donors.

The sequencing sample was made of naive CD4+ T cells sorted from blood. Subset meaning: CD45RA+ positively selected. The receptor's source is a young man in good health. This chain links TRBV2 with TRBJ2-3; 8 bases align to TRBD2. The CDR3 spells CASSERGGTDTQYF. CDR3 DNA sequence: TGTGCCAGCAGTGAGCGGGGGGGCACAGATACGCAGTATTTT.